The source of this T cell receptor (beta chain) is a study of identical twins. TCRdb analysed the 5' RACE reads with MiXCR anew, one entry per CDR3 protein. Of around 550,000 distinct CDR3 sequences listed, nearly 15% are singletons. The CDR3 totals 13 residues. Trimming took 6 bases from V and 3 from J, leaving 11 bases between them. Germline V gene data show CDR1 as MNHNY and CDR2 as SVGAGI (reference sequence). The data were also submitted as part of a second study, on yellow fever vaccine responses in identical twins.

This chain connects TRBV6-6 to TRBJ1-1, with a possible D match to TRBD1 (5 bases). The sample was CD4+ T cells sorted from blood. The source of this sequence is a woman younger than 35 in good health. DNA for the CDR3: TGTGCCAGCAGAGGGGAGGGGCACACTGAAGCTTTCTTT. This gives the protein CASRGEGHTEAFF.